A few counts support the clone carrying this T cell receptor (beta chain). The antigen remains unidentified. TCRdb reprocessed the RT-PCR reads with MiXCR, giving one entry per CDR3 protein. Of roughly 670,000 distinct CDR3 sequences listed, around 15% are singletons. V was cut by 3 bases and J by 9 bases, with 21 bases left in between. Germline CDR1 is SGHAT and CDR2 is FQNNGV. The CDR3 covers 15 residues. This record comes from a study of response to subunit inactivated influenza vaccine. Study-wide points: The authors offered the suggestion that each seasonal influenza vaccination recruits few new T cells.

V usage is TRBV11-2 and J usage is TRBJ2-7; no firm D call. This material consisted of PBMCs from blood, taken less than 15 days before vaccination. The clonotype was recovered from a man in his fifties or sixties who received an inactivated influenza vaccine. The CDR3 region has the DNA TGTGCCAGCAGCTTGAACGCCGGGTCTCCCTTGGGGCAGTACTTC. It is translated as CASSLNAGSPLGQYF.